These 27 T cell receptor beta chains came from one sample sequenced in a study of beta chain features in type 1 diabetes (dated by TCRdb to 2016 to 2019). Library preparation used the immunoSEQ multiplex PCR assay. The entire amount of isolated RNA was reverse transcribed using the High Capacity cDNA Reverse Transcription Kit, so the sequenced TCRB transcripts were expressed ones. TCRdb mirrors the immuneACCESS table, restricted to in-frame sequences. Some clones are absent from its copies; in checked studies, under half trace to an unresolved V gene, and the reason for the others is unknown. In all, the sample holds around 340,000 clones, and about 20% of those were seen once. The ten most abundant clones make up around 0.044% of the sample. The material sequenced was naive CD4+ T cells from blood. The sample's cell subset or site label, in plain terms: true naive CD4+ T cells. The receptors originated from a woman under 30 in good health.

This clone was seen a few times. The chain links TRBV2 to TRBJ2-7; 7 bases map to TRBD2. Per germline, CDR1 SNHLY and CDR2 FYNNEI. CDR3 length: 13 amino acids. V was clipped by 2 bases and J by 10 bases; unmatched bases: 8. This chain's CDR3 is CASSERRGISQYF. The CDR3 DNA sequence: TGTGCCAGCAGTGAACGGCGGGGGATTTCTCAGTACTTC.

V is TRBV7-2 and J is TRBJ2-1; TRBD2 matches 7 bases. The length of the CDR3 is 15 residues. Germline loops: CDR1 SGHTA, CDR2 FQGNSA. Trimming removed 1 base from V and 6 bases from J; junction bases left unmatched: 6. The CDR3 spells CASSLGGSRTNEQFF. The CDR3 DNA reads TGTGCCAGCAGCTTAGGCGGGAGTAGGACCAATGAGCAGTTCTTC.

A note on this clone: Given a much more abundant clone one base away, this may be a read error. V usage is TRBV9 and J usage is TRBJ2-3; no definite D call. The CDR3 sequence is 12 residues long. Germline CDR1 and CDR2: SGDLS and YYNGEE. The V end lost 4 bases, the J end lost 0 bases, and 3 bases lay between the germline ends. Here the CDR3 DNA reads TGTGCCAGCAGCTCGAGCACAGATACGCAGTATTTT. Residues: CASSSSTDTQYF.

The chain links TRBV5-4 to TRBJ2-2, with 8 bases fitting TRBD1. Trimming took 4 bases from V and 5 from J; bases not matched to a gene: 10. This CDR3 has 16 amino acids. Germline V gene lookup returns CDR1 SGHNT and CDR2 YYREEE (reference sequence). CDR3 nucleotide sequence: TGTGCCAGCAGCCTCGGACAGGGAAGGTGGACCGGGGAGCTGTTTTTT. Its translation is CASSLGQGRWTGELFF.

The chain links TRBV7-9 to TRBJ2-3, with D possibly being TRBD2 (6 bases). Trimming took off 7 bases at V and 6 bases at J, with 11 bases between the two ends. This CDR3 spans 12 amino acids. In germline, CDR1 is SEHNR, CDR2 FQNEAQ (reference sequence). The CDR3 DNA follows: TGTGCCAGCACCATAAGCGGGGATACGCAGTATTTT. Amino acids: CASTISGDTQYF. Full variable domain (rest looked up from reference TRBV7-9 and TRBJ2-3): DTGVSQNPRHKITKRGQNVTFRCDPISEHNRLYWYRQTLGQGPEFLTYFQNEAQLEKSRLLSDRFSAERPKGSFSTLEIQRTEQGDSAMYLCASTISGDTQYFGPGTRLTVL.

The V gene is TRBV18, the J gene TRBJ1-5; 8 nucleotides agree with TRBD1. Per germline, CDR1 KGHSH and CDR2 LQKENI. The CDR3 runs to 14 residues. The V gene end was trimmed by 6 bases and the J gene end by 2 bases; junction bases not matched to a gene: 3. The CDR3 sequence is CASSSTGGNQPQHF. In DNA, the CDR3 is TGTGCCAGCTCTTCGACAGGGGGCAATCAGCCCCAGCATTTT.

The CDR3 nucleotides are TGTGCCAGCAGCCAAGAGGCTGCGGGGACCCAGTACTTC. Its protein is CASSQEAAGTQYF. This chain joins TRBV4-2 and TRBJ2-5; TRBD2 might be the D (5 bases). The ends were cut back, 0 bases at V and 7 bases at J, with 9 bases in the middle. The germline gives CDR1 LGHNA, CDR2 YNFKEQ. This CDR3 has 13 residues.

This chain links TRBV27 with TRBJ1-5, with TRBD1 identical over 9 bases. This CDR3 comprises 17 residues. CDR1 and CDR2 from the germline V gene are MNHEY and SMNVEV (reference sequence). The V segment lost 2 bases and the J segment 2 bases; nucleotides outside the gene matches: 7. The CDR3 loop is CASSLVKQGAGNQPQHF. The CDR3 bases are TGTGCCAGCAGTTTAGTAAAACAGGGGGCGGGCAATCAGCCCCAGCATTTT.

V and J are TRBV5-1 and TRBJ2-3; 7 bases map to TRBD1. CDR3 length: 14 amino acids. Germline-derived CDR1 and CDR2 are SGHRS and YFSETQ. V gave up 6 bases and J gave up 1 base; unmatched junction bases: 5. CDR3 in amino acids: CASTITGGTDTQYF. The CDR3 DNA reads as TGCGCCAGCACTATTACAGGGGGCACAGATACGCAGTATTTT.

This clone came up a few times. The chain employs TRBV5-1 and TRBJ2-7; 14 nucleotides agree with TRBD2. The CDR3 is 15 amino acids. With V trimmed by 3 bases and J by 6 bases, 5 bases remained unmatched. Germline V gives CDR1 SGHRS, CDR2 YFSETQ. This CDR3 is CASSSTSGRASEQYF. CDR3 bases: TGCGCCAGCAGCTCGACTAGCGGGAGGGCGAGCGAGCAGTACTTC.

This clone was detected a few times. The chain uses TRBV4-1 and TRBJ2-1; TRBD1 matches at 7 bases. CDR3 length: 14 residues. Germline trimming cut 0 bases from V and 15 bases from J; bases unmatched to any gene: 11. The germline V gene encodes CDR1 MGHRA and CDR2 YSYEKL. CDR3 coding DNA: TGCGCCAGCAGCCAAGAAGATGGAAGGGGGCGACTGTTCTTC. Amino acids: CASSQEDGRGRLFF.

V is TRBV4-2 and J is TRBJ1-2, with D possibly matching TRBD1 (5 bases). The CDR3 has 17 residues. V was pared by 4 bases and J by 4 bases, with 22 bases between. Germline assignment: CDR1 LGHNA and CDR2 YNFKEQ. The CDR3 DNA reads as TGTGCCAGCAGCCTAGGCCCCCCGGGGGGAGTCGGCTATGGCTACACCTTC. The encoded protein is CASSLGPPGGVGYGYTF.

V gene TRBV6-6 combines with J gene TRBJ2-7; a possible D gene is TRBD2 (5 bases). The CDR3 is made up of 14 amino acids. Germline lookup yields CDR1 MNHNY and CDR2 SVGAGI (reference sequence). V was clipped by 6 bases and J by 0 bases, with 12 bases between them. The CDR3 DNA follows: TGTGCCAGCAGGTCCACGGGGAGCTCCTACGAGCAGTACTTC. Its protein product is CASRSTGSSYEQYF.

This clone was counted only a few times. This chain links TRBV20-1 with TRBJ2-4; D is uncertain. This CDR3 region has 11 residues. CDR1 is DFQATT, CDR2 SNEGSKA, per germline (reference sequence). V was shortened by 6 bases and J by 6 bases, with 9 bases between the two germline ends. CDR3 region: CSAATRNIQYF. CDR3 bases: TGCAGTGCCGCAACAAGAAACATTCAGTACTTC.

The chain couples TRBV6-5 to TRBJ2-2, with D possibly matching TRBD1 (6 bases). In germline, CDR1 is MNHEY, CDR2 SVGAGI. V shed 7 bases and J shed 5 bases, with 11 bases lying between them. This CDR3 has 13 amino acids. This CDR3 reads CASTLGHTGELFF. In DNA, the CDR3 is TGTGCCAGCACCCTGGGACATACCGGGGAGCTGTTTTTT.

V is TRBV9 and J is TRBJ2-6; possible D gene TRBD2, 6 bases. Germline V gives CDR1 SGDLS, CDR2 YYNGEE. The CDR3 runs to 14 residues. Trimming removed 4 bases at V and 2 bases at J, with 7 bases between. The CDR3 loop reads CASSPGAGANVLTF. CDR3 nucleotides: TGTGCCAGCAGCCCGGGGGCTGGGGCCAACGTCCTGACTTTC.

In regard to this clone: The sample has other DNA sequences that encode this CDR3 too. The gene calls are TRBV11-2 and TRBJ2-5, with D tentatively TRBD1 (5 bases). The CDR3 spans 13 residues. Trimming removed 1 base from V and 2 bases from J, with 5 bases in between. Germline CDR1 SGHAT, CDR2 FQNNGV. CDR3 DNA: TGTGCCAGCAGCTTAGGACAGCAAGAGACCCAGTACTTC. This sequence encodes CASSLGQQETQYF.

A few counts support this clone. The V call is TRBV2, the J call TRBJ2-3; D is ambiguous. Germline loops: CDR1 SNHLY, CDR2 FYNNEI. V was pared by 2 bases and J by 0 bases, with 6 bases between. The length of the CDR3 is 14 residues. The CDR3, as DNA: TGTGCCAGCAGTGAACCGACTAGCACAGATACGCAGTATTTT. This encodes CASSEPTSTDTQYF.

In its sample, this clone was seen a few times. The V gene is TRBV7-6, the J gene TRBJ2-1; tentatively, D is TRBD2 (7 bases). Germline values: CDR1 SGHVS, CDR2 FNYEAQ. The V and J ends lost 1 base and 6 bases respectively, with 13 bases between them. The CDR3 extends over 15 amino acids. This CDR3 reads CASSLVGGASNEQFF. The CDR3 DNA follows: TGTGCCAGCAGCTTAGTGGGGGGGGCGTCCAATGAGCAGTTCTTC.

The V gene is TRBV28, the J gene TRBJ1-5; D is perhaps TRBD1 (5 bases). The CDR3 has 15 residues. The V and J ends lost 6 bases and 7 bases respectively, with 19 bases between them. Germline V gene lookup returns CDR1 MDHEN and CDR2 SYDVKM. The CDR3 region is CASSKWAGEGQPQHF. CDR3 coding DNA: TGTGCCAGCAGCAAATGGGCCGGGGAGGGGCAGCCCCAGCATTTT. Using reference TRBV28 and TRBJ1-5 for the parts outside the CDR3, the full variable domain is DVKVTQSSRYLVKRTGEKVFLECVQDMDHENMFWYRQDPGLGLRLIYFSYDVKMKEKGDIPEGYSVSREKKERFSLILESASTNQTSMYLCASSKWAGEGQPQHFGDGTRLSIL.

V gene TRBV6-6 combines with J gene TRBJ2-3; D is perhaps TRBD2 (5 bases). The length of the CDR3 is 11 residues. The V gene's germline CDR1 is MNHNY and CDR2 SVGAGI (reference sequence). Between the trimmed V and J ends, which lost 5 bases and 13 bases, there was a span of 13 bases. DNA for the CDR3: TGTGCCAGCAGTCCCGGGTCGAGGGAGTATTTT. As protein: CASSPGSREYF.

This clone was picked up a small number of times. The CDR3 reads CSVGGRVTDTQYF. DNA for the CDR3: TGCAGCGTTGGGGGGCGGGTCACAGATACGCAGTATTTT. The J gene is TRBJ2-3, the V gene TRBV29-1; possible D gene TRBD1, 6 bases. V was cut by 4 bases and J by 2 bases, with 10 bases left in between. There are 13 residues in the CDR3. Germline lookup yields CDR1 SQVTM and CDR2 ANQGSEA.

The chain employs TRBV30 and TRBJ1-1; 7 bases agree with TRBD1. After removal of 2 bases from V and 5 bases from J, the junction contained 5 bases not matched to a gene. Germline V CDR1 and CDR2: GTSNPN, SVGIG (reference sequence). The CDR3 consists of 13 residues. The CDR3 DNA is TGTGCCTGGAGTACAGGGGCGTCTACTGAAGCTTTCTTT. Amino acid sequence: CAWSTGASTEAFF.

The chain joins TRBV30 to TRBJ1-1, with 8 bases lining up with TRBD1. Germline V gene data show CDR1 as GTSNPN and CDR2 as SVGIG (reference sequence). With 0 bases clipped from V and 2 bases from J, the junction kept 2 bases outside the gene matches. This CDR3 comprises 14 residues. CDR3 nucleotide sequence: TGTGCCTGGAGTGTAGCAGGGGGCAACACTGAAGCTTTCTTT. It is translated as CAWSVAGGNTEAFF.

This clone was observed a few times. The CDR3 region is CASRIGEVRDGYTF. Here the CDR3 DNA reads TGCGCCAGCAGAATCGGGGAGGTGCGGGATGGCTACACCTTC. The chain combines TRBV23-1 with TRBJ1-2; D gene unclear. TRBV23-1 is an ORF for which the function is uncertain. The CDR3 consists of 14 residues. Trimming pared 6 bases from V and 6 bases from J, leaving 17 bases between.

The chain is built from TRBV6-5 and TRBJ1-2, with TRBD1 matching over 7 bases. This CDR3 has 16 residues. Germline V CDR1 and CDR2: MNHEY, SVGAGI. After removal of 2 bases from V and 5 bases from J, the junction contained 11 bases not matched to a gene. The CDR3 DNA reads as TGTGCCAGCAGTTACGTGGGGGACAGTGAACCGTATGGCTACACCTTC. Translating it yields CASSYVGDSEPYGYTF.

The V gene is TRBV6-5, the J gene TRBJ2-1; D ambiguous. Germline CDR1 is MNHEY and CDR2 is SVGAGI. Trimming cost V 4 bases and J 6 bases, with 7 bases left between them. This CDR3 has 12 amino acids. The CDR3 nucleotides read TGTGCCAGCAGTTTCACGGGCAATGAGCAGTTCTTC. Protein product: CASSFTGNEQFF.